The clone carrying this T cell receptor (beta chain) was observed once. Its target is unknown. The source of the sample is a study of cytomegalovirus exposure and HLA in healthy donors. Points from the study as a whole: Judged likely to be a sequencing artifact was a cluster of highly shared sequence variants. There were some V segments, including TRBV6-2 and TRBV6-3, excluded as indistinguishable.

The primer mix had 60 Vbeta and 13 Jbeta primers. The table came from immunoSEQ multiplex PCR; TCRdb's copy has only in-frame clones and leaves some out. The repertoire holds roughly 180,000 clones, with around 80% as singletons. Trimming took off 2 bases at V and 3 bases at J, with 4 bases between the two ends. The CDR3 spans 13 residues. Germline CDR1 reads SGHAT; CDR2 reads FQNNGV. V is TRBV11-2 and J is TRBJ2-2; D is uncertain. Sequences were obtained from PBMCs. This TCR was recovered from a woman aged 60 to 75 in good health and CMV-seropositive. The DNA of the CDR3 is TGTGCCAGCAGCTTAACGGACACCGGGGAGCTGTTTTTT. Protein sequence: CASSLTDTGELFF.